The T cell receptor (beta chain) under discussion was sequenced for a study of cytomegalovirus exposure and HLA in healthy donors. Looking at the study overall: Earlier, 100 million or so unique TCR beta sequences were recovered from around 180 million T cells by an analysis.

Germline lookup yields CDR1 SEHNR and CDR2 FQNEAQ (reference sequence). The V segment lost 7 bases and the J segment 3 bases; nucleotides outside the gene matches: 6. This CDR3 contains 14 residues. The PCR contained 60 Vbeta and 13 Jbeta primers. Only in-frame clones appear in the TCRdb table, and some are missing; sequencing was by immunoSEQ multiplex PCR. The sample lists around 190,000 clones; around 80% were seen once. Study-level findings and limits: Upon later analysis, HLA-associated TCR beta chains proved more clonally expanded than other, equally common chains.

Details on this clone: What it recognizes is unknown.

The genes are TRBV7-9 and TRBJ2-3; 8 nucleotides match TRBD1. Specimen: PBMCs. This sequence originates from a man aged 18 to 35 in good health and CMV-seronegative. CDR3: CASTDRAKTDTQYF. The CDR3 nucleotides read TGTGCCAGCACGGACAGGGCAAAGACAGATACGCAGTATTTT. The variable domain in full, with the rest retrieved from reference TRBV7-9 and TRBJ2-3, is DTGVSQNPRHKITKRGQNVTFRCDPISEHNRLYWYRQTLGQGPEFLTYFQNEAQLEKSRLLSDRFSAERPKGSFSTLEIQRTEQGDSAMYLCASTDRAKTDTQYFGPGTRLTVL.